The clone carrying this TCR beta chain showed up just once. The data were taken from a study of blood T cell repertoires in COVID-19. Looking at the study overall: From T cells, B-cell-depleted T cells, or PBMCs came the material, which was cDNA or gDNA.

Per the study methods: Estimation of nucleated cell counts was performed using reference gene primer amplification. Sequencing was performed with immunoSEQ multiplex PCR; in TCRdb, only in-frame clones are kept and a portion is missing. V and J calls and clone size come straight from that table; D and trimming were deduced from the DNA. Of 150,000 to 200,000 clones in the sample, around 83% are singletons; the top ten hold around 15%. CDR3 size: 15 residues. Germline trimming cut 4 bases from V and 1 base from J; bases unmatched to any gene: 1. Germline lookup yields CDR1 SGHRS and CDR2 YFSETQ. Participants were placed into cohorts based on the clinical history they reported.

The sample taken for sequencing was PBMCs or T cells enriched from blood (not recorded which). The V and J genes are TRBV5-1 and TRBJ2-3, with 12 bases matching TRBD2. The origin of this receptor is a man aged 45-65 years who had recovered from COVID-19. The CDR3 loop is CASSRLAGGTDTQYF. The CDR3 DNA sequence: TGCGCCAGCAGCCGACTAGCGGGGGGCACAGATACGCAGTATTTT.